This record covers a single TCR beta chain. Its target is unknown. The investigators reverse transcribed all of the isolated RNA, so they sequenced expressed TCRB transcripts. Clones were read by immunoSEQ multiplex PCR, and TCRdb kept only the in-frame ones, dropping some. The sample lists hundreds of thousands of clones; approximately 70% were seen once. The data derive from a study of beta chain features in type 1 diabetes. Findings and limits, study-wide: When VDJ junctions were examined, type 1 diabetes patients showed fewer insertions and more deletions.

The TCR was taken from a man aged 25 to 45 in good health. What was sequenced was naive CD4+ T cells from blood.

The CDR3 DNA follows: TGTGCCAGCTCACCTAACTTACAAGAGACCCAGTACTTC. Its protein is CASSPNLQETQYF. The V call is TRBV18, the J call TRBJ2-5; D gene uncertain. Germline CDR1 reads KGHSH; CDR2 reads LQKENI. The CDR3 spans 13 residues. Trimming left V 3 bases short and J 2 bases short, with 7 bases between.